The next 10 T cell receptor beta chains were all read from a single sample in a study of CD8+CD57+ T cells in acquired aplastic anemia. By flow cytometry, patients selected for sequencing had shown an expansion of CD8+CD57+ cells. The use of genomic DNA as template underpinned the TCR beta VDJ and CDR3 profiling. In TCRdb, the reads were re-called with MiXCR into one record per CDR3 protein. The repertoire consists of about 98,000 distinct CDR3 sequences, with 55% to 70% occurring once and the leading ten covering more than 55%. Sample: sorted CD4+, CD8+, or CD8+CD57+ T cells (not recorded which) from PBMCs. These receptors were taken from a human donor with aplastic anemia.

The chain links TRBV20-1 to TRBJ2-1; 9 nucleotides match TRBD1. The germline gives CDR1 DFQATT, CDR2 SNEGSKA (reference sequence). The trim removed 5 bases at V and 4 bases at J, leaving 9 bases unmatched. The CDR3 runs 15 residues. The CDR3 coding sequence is TGCAGTGCTCCGGGACAGGGCGGAATTTACAATGAGCAGTTCTTC. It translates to CSAPGQGGIYNEQFF.

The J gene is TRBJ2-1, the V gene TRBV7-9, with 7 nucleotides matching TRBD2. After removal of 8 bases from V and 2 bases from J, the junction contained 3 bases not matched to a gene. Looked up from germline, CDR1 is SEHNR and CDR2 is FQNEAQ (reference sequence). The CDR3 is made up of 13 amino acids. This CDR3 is CASGGVTYNEQFF. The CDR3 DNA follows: TGTGCCAGCGGGGGGGTCACCTACAATGAGCAGTTCTTC. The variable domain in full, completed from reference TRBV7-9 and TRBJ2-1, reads DTGVSQNPRHKITKRGQNVTFRCDPISEHNRLYWYRQTLGQGPEFLTYFQNEAQLEKSRLLSDRFSAERPKGSFSTLEIQRTEQGDSAMYLCASGGVTYNEQFFGPGTRLTVL.

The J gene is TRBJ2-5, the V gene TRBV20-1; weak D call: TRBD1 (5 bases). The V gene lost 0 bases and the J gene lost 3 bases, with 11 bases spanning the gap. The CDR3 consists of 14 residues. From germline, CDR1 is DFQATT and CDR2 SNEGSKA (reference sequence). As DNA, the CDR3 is TGCAGTGCTAGAGAGGCCAGGGTAGAAGAGACCCAGTACTTC. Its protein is CSAREARVEETQYF.

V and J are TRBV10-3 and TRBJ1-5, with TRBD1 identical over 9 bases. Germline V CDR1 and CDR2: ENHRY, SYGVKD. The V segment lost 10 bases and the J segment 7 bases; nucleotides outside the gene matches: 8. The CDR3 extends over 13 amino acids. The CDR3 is CASGTGPRQPQHF. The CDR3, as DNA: TGTGCCAGTGGGACAGGGCCGCGCCAGCCCCAGCATTTT.

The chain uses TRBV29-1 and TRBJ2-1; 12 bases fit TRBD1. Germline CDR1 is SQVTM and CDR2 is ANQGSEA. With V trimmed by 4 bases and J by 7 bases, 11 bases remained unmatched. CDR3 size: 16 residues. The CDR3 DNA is TGCAGCGTTGTCGAGGGGGGACAGGGGGCAAGTAATGAGCAGTTCTTC. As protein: CSVVEGGQGASNEQFF.

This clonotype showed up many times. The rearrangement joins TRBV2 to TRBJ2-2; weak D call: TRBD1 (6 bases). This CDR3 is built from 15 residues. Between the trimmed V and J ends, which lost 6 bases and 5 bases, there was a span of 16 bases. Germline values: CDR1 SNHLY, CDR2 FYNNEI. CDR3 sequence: CASSSDRSVTGELFF. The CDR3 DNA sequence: TGTGCCAGCAGCTCCGACAGGTCAGTGACCGGGGAGCTGTTTTTT.

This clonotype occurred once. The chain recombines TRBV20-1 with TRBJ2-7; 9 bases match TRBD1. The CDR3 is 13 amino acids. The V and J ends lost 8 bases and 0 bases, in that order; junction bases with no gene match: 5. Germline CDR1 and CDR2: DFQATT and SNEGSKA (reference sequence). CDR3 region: CSPQTGGSYEQYF. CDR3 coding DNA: TGCAGTCCACAGACAGGGGGCTCCTACGAGCAGTACTTC.

CDR3 bases: TGTGCCACCGAGGGGGGTAGCTACACCTTC. Its protein is CATEGGSYTF. V usage is TRBV25-1 and J usage is TRBJ1-2, with a weak D call TRBD1 (6 bases). The CDR3 loop spans 10 amino acids. Germline CDR1 and CDR2: MGHDK and SYGVNS. Trimming pared 10 bases from V and 9 bases from J, leaving 12 bases between.

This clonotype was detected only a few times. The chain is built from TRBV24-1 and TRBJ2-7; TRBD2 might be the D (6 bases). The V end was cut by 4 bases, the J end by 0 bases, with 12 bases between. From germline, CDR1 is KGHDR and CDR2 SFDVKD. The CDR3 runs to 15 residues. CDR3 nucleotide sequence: TGTGCCACCAGTGACGGGGCGGGGAGCTCCTACGAGCAGTACTTC. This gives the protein CATSDGAGSSYEQYF.

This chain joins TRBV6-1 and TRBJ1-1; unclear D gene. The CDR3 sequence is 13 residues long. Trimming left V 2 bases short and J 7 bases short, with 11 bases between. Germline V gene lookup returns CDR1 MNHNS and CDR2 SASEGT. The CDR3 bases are TGTGCCAGCAGTGAAAATTGGCGGGGTGAAGCTTTCTTT. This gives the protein CASSENWRGEAFF.